The rows below give T cell receptor beta chains drawn from one sample of a study of OX40 agonist ivuxolimab in advanced cancers. Clones were read by immunoSEQ multiplex PCR, and TCRdb kept only the in-frame ones, dropping some. Among 50,000 or so clones listed, around four fifths were seen once. The source material was CD4+ or CD8+ T cells sorted from blood, sampled in a trial of the OX40 agonist ivuxolimab. All receptors derive from an adult with an advanced solid tumor such as melanoma, head and neck, liver or kidney cancer. Each CDR3 is given with its conserved first and last residue. Each record gives: V gene, J gene, CDR3 protein.

v_call: TRBV7-9; j_call: TRBJ2-6; cdr3_aa: CASRLGSGVGANVLTF
v_call: TRBV2; j_call: TRBJ1-1; cdr3_aa: CASRYAASGTNTEAFF
v_call: TRBV7-2; j_call: TRBJ1-4; cdr3_aa: CASSFLQGVGEKLFF
v_call: TRBV5-5; j_call: TRBJ2-1; cdr3_aa: CASSLRDYNEQFF
v_call: TRBV7-9; j_call: TRBJ1-2; cdr3_aa: CASSQGTKNYGYTF
v_call: TRBV18; j_call: TRBJ2-5; cdr3_aa: CASSLDRQETQYF
v_call: TRBV2; j_call: TRBJ1-5; cdr3_aa: CASRAGQPQHF
v_call: TRBV2; j_call: TRBJ2-3; cdr3_aa: CASSDGRAPDTQYF
v_call: TRBV28; j_call: TRBJ2-7; cdr3_aa: CASSPAATRRGTYEQYF
v_call: TRBV7-1; j_call: TRBJ2-2; cdr3_aa: CASSLVGPGELFF
v_call: TRBV5-1; j_call: TRBJ1-1; cdr3_aa: CASSLSSAGGVLTEAFF
v_call: TRBV27; j_call: TRBJ2-5; cdr3_aa: CASSGEGRQETQYF
v_call: TRBV2; j_call: TRBJ2-3; cdr3_aa: CASSVGGGRYSGTTTDTQYF
v_call: TRBV7-2; j_call: TRBJ2-3; cdr3_aa: CASSLLDPADTQYF
v_call: TRBV5-1; j_call: TRBJ1-1; cdr3_aa: CASSLVSENTEAFF
v_call: TRBV6-6; j_call: TRBJ2-1; cdr3_aa: CASSKDSYNEQFF
v_call: TRBV27; j_call: TRBJ2-7; cdr3_aa: CASSIGQGWDEQYF
v_call: TRBV14; j_call: TRBJ2-3; cdr3_aa: CASSQVVAGGTHTQYF
v_call: TRBV7-8; j_call: TRBJ2-5; cdr3_aa: CASSLRQIQETQYF
v_call: TRBV18; j_call: TRBJ2-7; cdr3_aa: CASSPVPGAQYEQYF
v_call: TRBV6-6; j_call: TRBJ2-7; cdr3_aa: CASSYGTTPYEQYF
v_call: TRBV19; j_call: TRBJ1-1; cdr3_aa: CASSIDLRGMNTEAFF
v_call: TRBV6-1; j_call: TRBJ1-4; cdr3_aa: CASREQGLREKLFF
v_call: TRBV2; j_call: TRBJ1-2; cdr3_aa: CASSEGTRGGGYTF
v_call: TRBV2; j_call: TRBJ1-1; cdr3_aa: CASSEGGQWNTEAFF
v_call: TRBV7-2; j_call: TRBJ2-3; cdr3_aa: CASSFTGVTDTQYF
v_call: TRBV19; j_call: TRBJ2-3; cdr3_aa: CASSPIPGGLGTTDTQYF
v_call: TRBV7-9; j_call: TRBJ1-3; cdr3_aa: CASSLEAQVSIYF
v_call: TRBV29-1; j_call: TRBJ2-7; cdr3_aa: CSVVWTASYEQYF
v_call: TRBV7-8; j_call: TRBJ2-1; cdr3_aa: CASSLGLAGNNEQFF
v_call: TRBV6-6; j_call: TRBJ2-3; cdr3_aa: CASSLRPSDTQYF
v_call: TRBV27; j_call: TRBJ2-1; cdr3_aa: CASITSGGARLAANEQFF
v_call: TRBV4-2; j_call: TRBJ1-1; cdr3_aa: CASSHSGGGTEAFF
v_call: TRBV18; j_call: TRBJ2-7; cdr3_aa: CASSPDSSYEQYF
v_call: TRBV5-1; j_call: TRBJ2-5; cdr3_aa: CASSLEPGPVETQYF
v_call: TRBV25-1; j_call: TRBJ2-5; cdr3_aa: CASSEYPDGQGETQYF
v_call: TRBV7-9; j_call: TRBJ2-5; cdr3_aa: CASSKVETQYF
v_call: TRBV10-3; j_call: TRBJ2-7; cdr3_aa: CAIRGLAGDPYEQYF
v_call: TRBV19; j_call: TRBJ2-3; cdr3_aa: CASSIGPVRAGTTDTQYF
v_call: TRBV6-1; j_call: TRBJ1-2; cdr3_aa: CASSEVRRGKGMGYGYTF
v_call: TRBV2; j_call: TRBJ1-2; cdr3_aa: CASQDRGGGYTF
v_call: TRBV27; j_call: TRBJ2-7; cdr3_aa: CASSLSIAGGPLTYEQYF
v_call: TRBV15; j_call: TRBJ2-3; cdr3_aa: CATSSHLAGTNPSTDTQYF
v_call: TRBV7-9; j_call: TRBJ2-7; cdr3_aa: CASSFSGTLYEQYF
v_call: TRBV2; j_call: TRBJ1-1; cdr3_aa: CASSEDRGGAFF
v_call: TRBV6-6; j_call: TRBJ2-3; cdr3_aa: CASIQKWDTRPTQYF
v_call: TRBV6-5; j_call: TRBJ1-2; cdr3_aa: CASSPQTGTYGYTF
v_call: TRBV20-1; j_call: TRBJ2-3; cdr3_aa: CSAREDEGQYF
v_call: TRBV19; j_call: TRBJ2-1; cdr3_aa: CASSTSATYNEQFF
v_call: TRBV4-2; j_call: TRBJ2-3; cdr3_aa: CASSQDQPSGGRADTQYF
v_call: TRBV7-3; j_call: TRBJ2-1; cdr3_aa: CASSLRAPGLAGAGSYNEQFF
v_call: TRBV21-1; j_call: TRBJ2-1; cdr3_aa: CTHGRLAGGPGQFF
v_call: TRBV1; j_call: TRBJ2-5; cdr3_aa: CTSNNSGDAFSKYF